These 15 T cell receptor beta chains were all obtained from the same sample, sequenced in a study of blood T cell repertoires in COVID-19. Sequenced by immunoSEQ multiplex PCR; TCRdb stores in-frame clones only, minus some. The table lists 200,000 to 250,000 clones, roughly 87% of them singletons. The specimen was PBMCs or T cells enriched from blood (not recorded which). The receptors shown here come from a man aged 25 to 40 who had recovered from COVID-19.

J is TRBJ2-4 and V is TRBV7-2; 8 bases match TRBD2. After removal of 5 bases from V and 6 bases from J, the junction contained 6 bases not matched to a gene. The germline CDR1 and CDR2 sequences are SGHTA and FQGNSA. This CDR3 is 14 amino acids long. CDR3 loop: CASSLTGGRNIQYF. CDR3 in DNA: TGTGCCAGCAGCCTTACGGGGGGGCGAAACATTCAGTACTTC.

This clone was observed many times. The chain is built from TRBV25-1 and TRBJ1-6; TRBD1 matches at 7 bases. This CDR3 is built from 15 residues. J was trimmed by 7 bases and V by 4 bases; bases with no gene match: 7. The germline gives CDR1 MGHDK, CDR2 SYGVNS. CDR3 sequence reads: CASSAVQGWNSPLHF. Written as DNA, the CDR3 is TGTGCCAGCAGTGCTGTACAGGGGTGGAATTCACCCCTCCACTTT.

The rearrangement joins TRBV4-3 to TRBJ2-3, with a weak D call TRBD1 (6 bases). Trimming took 1 base from V and 0 from J, leaving 11 bases between them. The CDR3 extends over 16 amino acids. Germline values: CDR1 LGHNA, CDR2 YSLEER. The CDR3 reads CASSQGQASSTDTQYF. In nucleotides, the CDR3 is TGCGCCAGCAGCCAAGGACAGGCCTCTAGCACAGATACGCAGTATTTT.

This chain connects TRBV5-6 to TRBJ2-5, with a weak D call TRBD2 (5 bases). This CDR3 has 13 amino acids. V was cut by 3 bases and J by 9 bases, with 15 bases left in between. Germline V lookup: CDR1 SGHDT, CDR2 YYEEEE. In DNA, the CDR3 is TGTGCCAGCAGCTCATACGGACTGTACGCCCAGTACTTC. Translated: CASSSYGLYAQYF.

In the case of this clone: Additional DNA sequences in this sample encode the identical CDR3. The V gene is TRBV18, the J gene TRBJ2-1; 13 positions match TRBD2. The CDR3 runs to 16 residues. V was clipped by 0 bases and J by 7 bases; unmatched bases: 3. Germline assignment: CDR1 KGHSH and CDR2 LQKENI. The CDR3 DNA reads TGTGCCAGCTCACCACCTACGGGACTAGCGGGGAATGAGCAGTTCTTC. The encoded protein is CASSPPTGLAGNEQFF.

The chain combines TRBV30 with TRBJ2-3; 11 bases line up with TRBD2. The CDR3 is 16 amino acids. V was pared by 4 bases and J by 0 bases, with 6 bases of the junction left unmatched. In germline, CDR1 is GTSNPN, CDR2 SVGIG (reference sequence). The CDR3 DNA reads TGTGCCTGGAAGGTAGCGGGGGGGATTAGCACAGATACGCAGTATTTT. Encoded protein: CAWKVAGGISTDTQYF.

The chain carries TRBV5-1 and TRBJ2-7; 7 bases agree with TRBD2. Germline V lookup: CDR1 SGHRS, CDR2 YFSETQ. The CDR3 loop spans 12 amino acids. Unmatched junction bases numbered 8, after V lost 7 bases and J lost 7 bases. CDR3 DNA: TGCGCCAGCTGCCGGGACTATGAAGAGCAGTACTTC. It translates to CASCRDYEEQYF.

The V gene is TRBV30, the J gene TRBJ2-7; TRBD2 is a possible D gene (7 bases). The CDR3 consists of 14 residues. Trimming pared 0 bases from V and 4 bases from J, leaving 13 bases between. Germline V CDR1 and CDR2: GTSNPN, SVGIG (reference sequence). DNA of the CDR3: TGTGCCTGGAGTGTAGGCAGGGGAGGGTACGAGCAGTACTTC. This gives the protein CAWSVGRGGYEQYF. The full variable domain, its missing parts supplied by reference TRBV30 and TRBJ2-7, is SQTIHQWPATLVQPVGSPLSLECTVEGTSNPNLYWYRQAAGRGLQLLFYSVGIGQISSEVPQNLSASRPQDRQFILSSKKLLLSDSGFYLCAWSVGRGGYEQYFGPGTRLTVT.

About this clone: Other DNA sequences in the same sample also yield this CDR3. The chain uses TRBV28 and TRBJ2-3; D unclear. There are 11 residues in the CDR3. V shed 5 bases and J shed 4 bases, with 4 bases lying between them. Per the germline V gene, CDR1 is MDHEN and CDR2 is SYDVKM. The CDR3 loop is CASSLSDTQYF. Written as DNA, the CDR3 is TGTGCCAGCAGTCTTTCAGATACGCAGTATTTT.

This chain joins TRBV6-6 and TRBJ1-2, with D perhaps TRBD1 (5 bases). V dropped 5 bases and J dropped 6 bases, with 10 bases sitting between them. Germline V gives CDR1 MNHNY, CDR2 SVGAGI (reference sequence). The CDR3 runs to 12 residues. DNA for the CDR3: TGTGCCAGCAGTAGGGCAGGGAATGGCTACACCTTC. Translation gives CASSRAGNGYTF.

Regarding this clone: The junction departs from germline at one end; a sequencing error may be responsible. This chain joins TRBV11-2 and TRBJ1-4; no reliable D call. This CDR3 contains 11 residues. Per the germline V gene, CDR1 is SGHAT and CDR2 is FQNNGV. The CDR3 DNA follows: TGTGCCAGCAGCAGATATGAGAAACTGTTTTTT. It codes for CASSRYEKLFF.

The chain couples TRBV19 to TRBJ2-3; 15 nucleotides agree with TRBD2. J lost 6 bases, V lost 3 bases, and 13 bases had no gene match. Germline V gene data show CDR1 as LNHDA and CDR2 as SQIVND (reference sequence). This CDR3 region has 19 residues. CDR3 residues: CASSIRIPGLAGGGDTQYF. The CDR3 DNA follows: TGTGCCAGTAGTATTCGAATACCGGGACTAGCGGGGGGTGGGGATACGCAGTATTTT.

The chain is built from TRBV5-6 and TRBJ1-6; D perhaps matches TRBD1 (6 bases). Per germline, CDR1 SGHDT and CDR2 YYEEEE. This CDR3 contains 14 residues. The germline V and J ends were trimmed by 0 bases and 14 bases, with 15 bases remaining between them. The chain's CDR3 is CASSLDRWGRTLHF. DNA for the CDR3: TGTGCCAGCAGCTTGGATCGGTGGGGGCGAACCCTCCACTTT.

The chain couples TRBV7-9 to TRBJ2-5, with D possibly being TRBD2 (5 bases). The CDR3 covers 16 residues. Trimming took 2 bases from V and 2 from J, leaving 15 bases between them. Germline CDR1 is SEHNR and CDR2 is FQNEAQ (reference sequence). The CDR3 DNA follows: TGTGCCAGCAGCTTAACGGCGGGTGTGGGACAAGAGACCCAGTACTTC. Protein sequence: CASSLTAGVGQETQYF. The whole variable domain, filled in from reference TRBV7-9 and TRBJ2-5, reads DTGVSQNPRHKITKRGQNVTFRCDPISEHNRLYWYRQTLGQGPEFLTYFQNEAQLEKSRLLSDRFSAERPKGSFSTLEIQRTEQGDSAMYLCASSLTAGVGQETQYFGPGTRLLVL.

J is TRBJ1-5 and V is TRBV27; tentative D call: TRBD1 (6 bases). The V end was cut by 5 bases, the J end by 9 bases, with 23 bases between. Looked up from germline, CDR1 is MNHEY and CDR2 is SMNVEV (reference sequence). This CDR3 spans 16 amino acids. CDR3 nucleotides: TGTGCCAGCAGTCCCCTTACTTCACAGGGTCAAGGGCCCCAGCATTTT. This sequence encodes CASSPLTSQGQGPQHF.